The TCR beta chain described here comes from a study of beta chain features in type 1 diabetes. Findings of the study overall: VDJ junctions from type 1 diabetes patients carried fewer insertions and larger deletions. In the patient group, naive, central memory and Treg TCRB repertoires seemed more alike than in the healthy donor group. Shortening of TCRB CDR3s, moderate but significant, appeared in all four CD4+ subsets of Type 1 diabetes patients. Whatever favoring of shorter templates PCR might show would apply equally to patients and controls.

Of note for this clone: Its antigen is still unknown.

The CDR3 runs to 13 residues. Trimming left V 4 bases short and J 6 bases short, with 13 bases between. Germline values: CDR1 GTSNPN, CDR2 SVGIG (reference sequence). What was sequenced were expressed TCRB transcripts, since all of the isolated RNA had been reverse transcribed. TCRdb's copy holds only in-frame clones and misses some; the assay was immunoSEQ multiplex PCR. The sample records some 120,000 clones, about 18% being singletons. The origin of this receptor is a man younger than 35 with type 1 diabetes. Sequencing was carried out using central memory CD4+ T cells from blood. The chain uses TRBV30 and TRBJ1-3; D is possibly TRBD1 (5 bases). CDR3 nucleotide sequence: TGTGCCTGGACCCGCCAGGGAGAAAACACCATATATTTT. Its translation is CAWTRQGENTIYF.